The TCR beta chain under discussion was sequenced for a study of T cells in Graves' hyperthyroidism and ophthalmopathy. TCR beta CDR3 sequences were amplified from RNA transcripts. With the HTBI primer set, the TCR CDR3 went through a first round of RT-PCR. From the multiplex PCR reads, TCRdb called clonotypes with MiXCR, one entry per CDR3 protein. The table lists about 96,000 distinct CDR3 sequences, just over 50% of them singletons, with 25% to 30% in the top ten. The sample holds many counts of this clonotype. Diagnoses were made from clinical symptoms, serum measures (thyroxine and TRAb), thyroid ultrasound and orbital computed tomography. Sequencing input: blood. This TCR came from a woman aged 40-49 years with Graves' hyperthyroidism.

The CDR3 sequence: CSVELRHPGLASYEQYF. The CDR3 DNA sequence: TGCAGCGTTGAATTACGGCACCCGGGACTAGCCTCCTACGAGCAGTACTTC. The gene calls are TRBV29-1 and TRBJ2-7; TRBD2 aligns across 9 bases. The CDR3 is made up of 17 amino acids. The V and J ends lost 2 bases and 0 bases, in that order; junction bases with no gene match: 11. Germline CDR1 reads SQVTM; CDR2 reads ANQGSEA.